This T cell receptor beta chain was identified in a study of OX40 agonist ivuxolimab in advanced cancers. Whole-study findings and limits: Circulating CD4+ and CD8+ T cells showed clonal expansion by week 6 at 0.1 to 3.0 mg/kg.

The assay was immunoSEQ multiplex PCR, and TCRdb's table has in-frame clones only and misses some. Of about 73,000 clones in the sample, 80% to 90% were seen once. In regard to this clone: Its antigen is unknown.

The germline gives CDR1 LGHNT, CDR2 FRNRAP. The CDR3 totals 13 residues. V gave up 0 bases and J gave up 5 bases, with 7 bases separating them. This sequence joins TRBV12-5 and TRBJ1-1; D unresolved. The sequencing used CD4+ or CD8+ T cells sorted from blood, collected in a trial of the OX40 agonist ivuxolimab. The receptor's source is an adult with an advanced solid tumor such as melanoma, head and neck, liver or kidney cancer. The CDR3 spells CASGLVRGTEAFF. In nucleotides, the CDR3 is TGTGCTAGTGGTTTGGTAAGAGGGACTGAAGCTTTCTTT.